These T cell receptor beta chains were read from a single sample in a study of metastatic and nonmetastatic thyroid tumors. From the PCR reads, TCRdb re-called clones with MiXCR. Of about 26,000 clones listed, around 25% were seen once; the top ten hold 5.5% to 7%. Source material: blood. Source of these receptors: a female donor with papillary thyroid cancer or a benign thyroid nodule (not recorded which). Some clones in this sample may be carry-over from other donors' samples. Each CDR3 is given with its conserved first and last residue. The D gene is left open where the match is weak. Clone size, where shown, is once, few, many, or a class for clones that have expanded.

TGTGCCAGCAGCTTGGGGTCAGGGACAAGTGAAGCTTTCTTT | CASSLGSGTSEAFF | - | TRBV5-7 | many | TRBJ1-1
TGTGCCAGCAGCCAAGCGGGGGCTGTCCTGGCTTTC | CASSQAGAVLAF | - | TRBV14 | many | TRBJ2-6
TGTGCCAGCAGTTGGGCAGCCAACACCGGGGAGCTGTTTTTT | CASSWAANTGELFF | - | TRBV27 | few | TRBJ2-2
TGTGCCAGCAGTTTAGTGGGGCCAGGGAGTCCCACTGAAGCTTTCTTT | CASSLVGPGSPTEAFF | - | TRBV12-3/TRBV12-4 | - | TRBJ1-1
TGCGCCAGCAGTGAGTCCGAGGGGTCGGTGTTCTTC | CASSESEGSVFF | - | TRBV10-1 | many | TRBJ2-1
TGTGCCAGCAGCGAACATGTGGCGAATAATTCACCCCTCCACTTT | CASSEHVANNSPLHF | - | TRBV27 | - | TRBJ1-6
TGTGCCAGCAGAGCAGCGGGAGAGACCCAGTACTTC | CASRAAGETQYF | - | TRBV12-3/TRBV12-4 | - | TRBJ2-5
TGTGCCAGCAGCAGACCTAAGGGCTACGAAAATGAGCAGTTCTTC | CASSRPKGYENEQFF | - | TRBV28 | - | TRBJ2-1
TGTGCCAGCAGCGCTTCGAGAGCGAGCTCCTACAATGAGCAGTTCTTC | CASSASRASSYNEQFF | - | TRBV11-1 | medium-sized | TRBJ2-1
TGTGCCAGCAGCTTCAGTCCCCATCTACAGGAGACCCAGTACTTC | CASSFSPHLQETQYF | - | TRBV11-2 | many | TRBJ2-5
TGTGCCAGCAGTCTCGGACAGAATCAGCCCCAGCATTTT | CASSLGQNQPQHF | - | TRBV27 | many | TRBJ1-5
TGTGCCAGCAGCCCCCGACTAGCGGGAGAGGGAGGCGATACGCAGTATTTT | CASSPRLAGEGGDTQYF | TRBD2 | TRBV3-1 | - | TRBJ2-3
TGCAGTGCTGGATGGACTATTGGGATTCAAGAGACCCAGTACTTC | CSAGWTIGIQETQYF | - | TRBV20-1 | - | TRBJ2-5
TGTGCCTGCAGTATGGGACAGGTAGTCGGCACTGAAGCTTTCTTT | CACSMGQVVGTEAFF | TRBD1 | TRBV30 | - | TRBJ1-1
TGTGCCAGCAGCTTAGAAGGGGCAGGGGGGAAGTACGAGCAGTACTTC | CASSLEGAGGKYEQYF | - | TRBV7-8 | many | TRBJ2-7
TGTGCCAGCAGCCAGGGGGGTGGGGGTAGCAATCAGCCCCAGCATTTT | CASSQGGGGSNQPQHF | TRBD1 | TRBV2 | - | TRBJ1-5
TGCAGTGCTAGAGCGACAGCCCGTTTAGGGGAAGCTTTCTTT | CSARATARLGEAFF | - | TRBV20-1 | medium-sized | TRBJ1-1
TGTGCTGGACGGATAATGGTTACTGAAGCTTTCTTT | CAGRIMVTEAFF | - | TRBV30 | many | TRBJ1-1
TGCGCCAGCAGCAGGGAATCGTCGGAAGAACTGTTTTTT | CASSRESSEELFF | - | TRBV10-2 | few | TRBJ1-4
TGTGCCAGCAGCTTCAGGGGCTCCAATCAGCCCCAGCATTTT | CASSFRGSNQPQHF | - | TRBV13 | many | TRBJ1-5
TGTGCCAGCAGCCGAGGTTGGGGAAACACCATATATTTT | CASSRGWGNTIYF | - | TRBV3-1 | many | TRBJ1-3
TGTGCCACCAGCAGAGACCGAATTCCGTGGCTGGCGCCCCAGCATTTT | CATSRDRIPWLAPQHF | - | TRBV15 | - | TRBJ1-5
TGTGCCAGCAGCAAGAGCTCCTACGAGCAGTACTTC | CASSKSSYEQYF | - | TRBV7-8 | - | TRBJ2-7
TGCAGTGCTAGAGGAGGAGAGTGGAGCTCTGGAAACACCATATATTTT | CSARGGEWSSGNTIYF | - | TRBV20-1 | many | TRBJ1-3